A single T cell receptor beta chain is shown here with its context. Its antigen is undetermined. Here the CDR3 omits its conserved ending phenylalanine or tryptophan, so a read error is the likely source. This record comes from a study of tumor and adjacent non-tumor tissue in lung cancer. Three rounds of nested PCR, following a modified ARM-PCR protocol, produced the TCRbeta library. From the multiplex PCR reads, TCRdb called clonotypes with MiXCR, one entry per CDR3 protein. The sample yields about 200,000 distinct CDR3 sequences, about two thirds seen once. The template was RNA from unsorted bulk tissue. Donors were chemotherapy-naive, newly diagnosed lung cancer surgical patients in China, August–late 2014. Regarding the study as a whole: Tumor tissue had significantly higher TCR diversity than normal lung. Higher tumor TCR diversity was associated with shorter survival.

The sample consisted of lung tumor tissue. The sequence was obtained from a man in his sixties with non-small cell lung cancer.

The CDR3 reads CASSYSPRDGYGYTI. The CDR3 DNA sequence: TGTGCCAGCAGTTACTCGCCTAGGGACGGCTATGGCTACACCATC. The chain uses TRBV6-5 and TRBJ1-2; D is perhaps TRBD1 (5 bases). The germline gives CDR1 MNHEY, CDR2 SVGAGI. This CDR3 region has 15 residues. V shed 0 bases and J shed 4 bases, with 12 bases lying between them.